This T cell receptor beta chain was obtained from a study of T-cell reconstitution after alpha-beta-depleted transplantation in children. Study-level results: Once a year had passed after transplant, T-cell counts and diversity came mostly from newly produced T cells. The study reportedly traced alpha-beta T cells about two months after transplant to several hundred expanded graft clones. There were some patients whose high TCRbeta diversity at day 60 came from surviving recipient T cells and thymic progenitors.

The authors prepared the TCRbeta library with unique molecular identifiers. Each CDR3 protein gets one entry after TCRdb re-called the PCR reads with MiXCR. The data show 670,000 or so distinct CDR3 sequences, approximately 14% seen once. Germline assignment: CDR1 SGHRS and CDR2 YFSETQ. V was pared by 1 base and J by 6 bases, with 17 bases between. This CDR3 has 15 residues. This clonotype was seen at least ten times. What it binds is unknown. The chain combines TRBV5-1 with TRBJ2-7; the D gene could be TRBD1 or TRBD2 (5 bases each). Specimen: PBMCs, collected before TCRalphabeta/CD19-depleted stem cell transplant. This clonotype was sampled from a girl aged 2 to 10 with congenital amegakaryocytic thrombocytopenia, due to receive a stem cell transplant. The CDR3 bases are TGCGCCAGCAGCTTGACCGTGGTCGGGGCTCGCGAGCAGTACTTC. It codes for CASSLTVVGAREQYF.